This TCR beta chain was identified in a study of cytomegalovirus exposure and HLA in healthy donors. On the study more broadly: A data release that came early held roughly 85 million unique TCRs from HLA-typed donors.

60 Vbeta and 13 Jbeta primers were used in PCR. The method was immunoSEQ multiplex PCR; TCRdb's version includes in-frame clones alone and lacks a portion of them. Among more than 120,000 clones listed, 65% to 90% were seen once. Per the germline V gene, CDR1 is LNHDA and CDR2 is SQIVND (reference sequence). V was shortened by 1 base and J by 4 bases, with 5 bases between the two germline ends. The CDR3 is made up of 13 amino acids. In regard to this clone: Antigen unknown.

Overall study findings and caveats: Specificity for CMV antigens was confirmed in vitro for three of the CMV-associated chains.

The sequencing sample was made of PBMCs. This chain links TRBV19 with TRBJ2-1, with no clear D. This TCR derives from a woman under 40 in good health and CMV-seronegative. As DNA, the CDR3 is TGTGCCAGTAGTATAGTTGCGTACAATGAGCAGTTCTTC. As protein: CASSIVAYNEQFF.